This passage covers 23 T cell receptor beta chains from one sample sequenced in a study of T-cell memory formation after mild COVID-19. Via MiXCR, TCRdb re-called the 5' RACE reads, giving one row per CDR3 protein. The sample lists 210,000 or so distinct CDR3 sequences, under 12% occurring once. The sample was PBMCs or a T cell subset sorted from them (not recorded which). The receptors shown here come from a man between 18 and 35 years old who had mild COVID-19 (a few samples of this study predate the infection). Cell type and time point are not known.

This clonotype was observed a handful of times. The V and J genes are TRBV6-5 and TRBJ1-2; weak D call: TRBD1 (6 bases). The germline V gene encodes CDR1 MNHEY and CDR2 SVGAGI. V was shortened by 6 bases and J by 4 bases, with 12 bases between the two germline ends. The length of the CDR3 is 13 residues. The CDR3: CASRLAGAYGYTF. The CDR3 bases are TGTGCCAGCAGATTGGCAGGGGCCTATGGCTACACCTTC.

The chain combines TRBV9 with TRBJ1-1; weak D call: TRBD1 (6 bases). CDR3 length: 14 residues. V was shortened by 4 bases and J by 5 bases, with 15 bases between the two germline ends. The germline gives CDR1 SGDLS, CDR2 YYNGEE. CDR3: CASSRGGRVTEAFF. The CDR3 DNA is TGTGCCAGCAGCAGGGGGGGCAGGGTTACTGAAGCTTTCTTT.

This clonotype was counted a few times. The chain is built from TRBV23-1 and TRBJ1-6; no clear D gene. TRBV23-1 is known as an ORF, though its function is uncertain. This CDR3 is built from 9 residues. Trimming shortened V by 4 bases and J by 16 bases, and 5 bases separated the two germline ends. Written as DNA, the CDR3 is TGCGCCAGCAGTCTACAGCTCCACTTT. Protein sequence: CASSLQLHF.

V is TRBV5-1 and J is TRBJ1-2; D unclear. This CDR3 has 15 amino acids. The germline CDR1 and CDR2 sequences are SGHRS and YFSETQ. Trimming shortened V by 1 base and J by 3 bases, and 13 bases separated the two germline ends. CDR3 in amino acids: CASSLTPDGDYGYTF. The CDR3 DNA is TGCGCCAGCAGCTTGACTCCCGATGGTGACTATGGCTACACCTTC.

This clonotype was seen a handful of times. It is unclear where the CDR3 begins or ends on the DNA, so no DNA is shown, and the CDR3 is as TCRdb lists it. This chain connects TRBV6-2 or TRBV6-3 to TRBJ2-2; no check of the table's D call, TRBD1, against the DNA was made. CDR1 is MNHEY, CDR2 SVGEGT, per germline. The CDR3 has 18 residues if both end residues are counted. The CDR3 loop reads CASSSSWTGVLYTGELFF.

This clonotype has a handful of counts. The chain is built from TRBV7-3 and TRBJ2-1; the match to TRBD1 covers 10 bases. V gave up 2 bases and J gave up 4 bases; unmatched junction bases: 2. This CDR3 contains 15 residues. In germline, CDR1 is SGHTA, CDR2 FQGTGA. The DNA of the CDR3 is TGTGCCAGCAGCTTAGACAGGGGGCAATACAATGAGCAGTTCTTC. Translated: CASSLDRGQYNEQFF.

This sequence joins TRBV9 and TRBJ2-3, with 15 bases fitting TRBD2. CDR1 is SGDLS, CDR2 YYNGEE, per germline. The CDR3 consists of 16 residues. Unmatched junction bases numbered 6, after V lost 4 bases and J lost 6 bases. CDR3 DNA sequence: TGTGCCAGCAGCCCCGGGACTAGCGGGGGGTTGGATACGCAGTATTTT. This encodes CASSPGTSGGLDTQYF. Filled out from reference TRBV9 and TRBJ2-3, the complete variable domain reads DSGVTQTPKHLITATGQRVTLRCSPRSGDLSVYWYQQSLDQGLQFLIQYYNGEERAKGNILERFSAQQFPDLHSELNLSSLELGDSALYFCASSPGTSGGLDTQYFGPGTRLTVL.

The chain uses TRBV4-3 and TRBJ2-3; D remains unclear. V was cut by 0 bases and J by 4 bases, with 11 bases left in between. The CDR3 is made up of 15 amino acids. The germline V gene has CDR1 LGHNA and CDR2 YSLEER. CDR3 DNA: TGCGCCAGCAGCCAAGATCCTGTGAGTGCAGATACGCAGTATTTT. The encoded protein is CASSQDPVSADTQYF.

This chain links TRBV7-2 with TRBJ1-1; D perhaps matches TRBD1 (5 bases). V was pared by 1 base and J by 0 bases, with 9 bases between. The CDR3 is 15 amino acids. Germline V gene data show CDR1 as SGHTA and CDR2 as FQGNSA. CDR3 sequence: CASSLGGALNTEAFF. CDR3 in DNA: TGTGCCAGCAGCTTAGGAGGGGCTTTGAACACTGAAGCTTTCTTT.

This clonotype came up many times. The V call is TRBV7-2, the J call TRBJ2-1; 7 nucleotides agree with TRBD1. Germline CDR1 and CDR2: SGHTA and FQGNSA. V was clipped by 7 bases and J by 3 bases; unmatched bases: 6. This CDR3 is built from 14 residues. The CDR3: CASNDRASYNEQFF. Here the CDR3 DNA reads TGTGCCAGCAACGACAGGGCGAGCTACAATGAGCAGTTCTTC.

The chain employs TRBV4-2 and TRBJ2-1, with D unclear. CDR1 is LGHNA, CDR2 YNFKEQ, per germline. V shed 0 bases and J shed 7 bases, with 7 bases lying between them. The CDR3 runs 13 residues. CDR3 in amino acids: CASSQEPGNEQFF. The DNA of the CDR3 is TGTGCCAGCAGCCAAGAGCCCGGGAATGAGCAGTTCTTC.

The chain recombines TRBV6-5 with TRBJ1-6, with D uncertain. CDR1 is MNHEY and CDR2 is SVGAGI in the germline V gene. Trimming removed 7 bases at V and 0 bases at J, with 10 bases between. There are 15 residues in the CDR3. CDR3 region: CASTVVSSYNSPLHF. CDR3 DNA sequence: TGTGCCAGCACGGTCGTAAGCTCCTATAATTCACCCCTCCACTTT.

V is TRBV12-3 or TRBV12-4 and J is TRBJ2-5; possible D gene TRBD1, 6 bases. The CDR3 sequence is 14 residues long. Trimming left V 1 base short and J 5 bases short, with 11 bases between. DNA for the CDR3: TGTGCCAGCAGTTTAGGCAGGGGATTGGAGACCCAGTACTTC. This gives the protein CASSLGRGLETQYF.

CDR3 in amino acids: CASSQEQGVKNIQYF. The CDR3 nucleotides are TGTGCCAGCAGCCAAGAGCAGGGGGTCAAAAACATTCAGTACTTC. The V and J genes are TRBV3-1 and TRBJ2-4; TRBD1 agrees at 7 bases. V was clipped by 0 bases and J by 3 bases; unmatched bases: 2. CDR3 length: 15 residues. Germline V gives CDR1 LGHDT, CDR2 YNNKEL (reference sequence).

This clonotype was recorded at least ten times. The chain recombines TRBV3-1 with TRBJ2-7; D unresolved. Germline V gene data show CDR1 as LGHDT and CDR2 as YNNKEL (reference sequence). V lost 1 base and J lost 2, with 12 bases in between. CDR3 size: 15 residues. CDR3 in DNA: TGTGCCAGCAGCCAAGGGCCGACCATCACCTACGAGCAGTACTTC. Amino acid sequence: CASSQGPTITYEQYF.

This clonotype was seen more than once but under ten times. The chain uses TRBV20-1 and TRBJ1-2; D might be TRBD1 (5 bases). The CDR3 is made up of 14 amino acids. Trimming removed 6 bases at V and 4 bases at J, with 18 bases between. Looked up from germline, CDR1 is DFQATT and CDR2 is SNEGSKA (reference sequence). CDR3 residues: CSASRSQRGYGYTF. DNA of the CDR3: TGCAGTGCCTCTAGGAGCCAAAGGGGCTATGGCTACACCTTC.

This clonotype was found a few times. The chain joins TRBV12-3 or TRBV12-4 to TRBJ1-1; D may be TRBD1 (6 bases). The ends were cut back, 6 bases at V and 6 bases at J, with 17 bases in the middle. There are 14 residues in the CDR3. In nucleotides, the CDR3 is TGTGCCAGCAGGAGCACAGGGACCCTTGCTGAAGCTTTCTTT. This codes for CASRSTGTLAEAFF.

This clonotype was found many times. The chain links TRBV7-2 to TRBJ2-4; 7 nucleotides line up with TRBD1. The germline V gene encodes CDR1 SGHTA and CDR2 FQGNSA. J gave up 8 bases and V 5 bases, and 6 bases lay outside the gene matches. The CDR3 is 13 residues long. The CDR3 nucleotides are TGTGCCAGCAGCGTAGACAGGGAAGACATTCAGTACTTC. Protein: CASSVDREDIQYF.

The sample holds a few counts of this clonotype. This chain joins TRBV20-1 and TRBJ1-4; D perhaps matches TRBD1 (5 bases). Germline V gene lookup returns CDR1 DFQATT and CDR2 SNEGSKA (reference sequence). The length of the CDR3 is 14 residues. V dropped 3 bases and J dropped 8 bases, with 16 bases sitting between them. CDR3 in DNA: TGCAGTGCTAGGCGGGGGGGAGCCTTGGAAAAACTGTTTTTT. Protein: CSARRGGALEKLFF.

The CDR3 DNA reads TGTGCCACCAGCCCCCGGACAGGGGTAATAGAGACCCAGTACTTC. Its translation is CATSPRTGVIETQYF. The rearrangement links TRBV15 to TRBJ2-5; TRBD1 agrees at 9 bases. From germline, CDR1 is LNHNV and CDR2 YYDKDF (reference sequence). The CDR3 spans 15 residues. After removal of 5 bases from V and 4 bases from J, the junction contained 8 bases not matched to a gene.

The V and J genes are TRBV29-1 and TRBJ2-3, with D possibly being TRBD2 (6 bases). V was cut by 3 bases and J by 3 bases, with 13 bases left in between. This CDR3 is 14 amino acids long. CDR1 is SQVTM, CDR2 ANQGSEA, per germline. The CDR3 spells CSVDGGIGTDTQYF. CDR3 sequence (DNA): TGCAGCGTTGATGGGGGGATTGGAACAGATACGCAGTATTTT.

This clonotype was detected only a few times. This sequence joins TRBV29-1 and TRBJ2-5; weak D call: TRBD2 (6 bases). With 6 bases removed from V and 5 bases from J, the gap between germline ends came to 10 bases. Germline V lookup: CDR1 SQVTM, CDR2 ANQGSEA. The CDR3 runs to 11 residues. The CDR3 nucleotides read TGCAGCGTGGTAGGAGGGGAGACCCAGTACTTC. Amino acids: CSVVGGETQYF.

This clonotype has more than one count but fewer than ten. The chain combines TRBV20-1 with TRBJ2-1, with TRBD2 identical over 7 bases. Germline V lookup: CDR1 DFQATT, CDR2 SNEGSKA (reference sequence). The CDR3 has 11 residues. V lost 5 bases and J lost 12; bases outside the gene matches: 7. The DNA for the CDR3 is TGCAGTGCTGGCGGGGGACGTGGGCAGTTCTTC. It yields the protein CSAGGGRGQFF.